The T cell receptor (beta chain) under discussion was sequenced for a study of cytomegalovirus exposure and HLA in healthy donors. Overall study results and limits: TCR clusters originating in the first cohort tended to co-occur in the 110 or so validation repertoires, according to a later analysis. Some TCR beta chains (roughly 160 of them) were listed as cytomegalovirus-associated.

Regarding this clone: Its specificity is unknown.

The protocol was immunoSEQ multiplex PCR, while the TCRdb copy is restricted to in-frame clones and leaves out a portion. The sample yields approximately 97,000 clones, roughly 92% seen once. Losses at the gene ends were 5 bases for V and 1 base for J; bases not matched to a gene: 4. The CDR3 length is 15 residues. CDR1 is SGHAT and CDR2 is FQNNGV in the germline V gene. The receptor comes from a woman aged 25-40 years in good health and CMV-seropositive. The chain carries TRBV11-2 and TRBJ2-1, with 8 bases matching TRBD2. Sequences were obtained from PBMCs. CDR3 in DNA: TGTGCCAGCAGCCTTAGCGGGAAATCCTACAATGAGCAGTTCTTC. Translating gives CASSLSGKSYNEQFF. The full variable domain, in which reference TRBV11-2 and TRBJ2-1 provide the parts outside the CDR3, is EAGVAQSPRYKIIEKRQSVAFWCNPISGHATLYWYQQILGQGPKLLIQFQNNGVVDDSQLPKDRFSAERLKGVDSTLKIQPAKLEDSAVYLCASSLSGKSYNEQFFGPGTRLTVL.